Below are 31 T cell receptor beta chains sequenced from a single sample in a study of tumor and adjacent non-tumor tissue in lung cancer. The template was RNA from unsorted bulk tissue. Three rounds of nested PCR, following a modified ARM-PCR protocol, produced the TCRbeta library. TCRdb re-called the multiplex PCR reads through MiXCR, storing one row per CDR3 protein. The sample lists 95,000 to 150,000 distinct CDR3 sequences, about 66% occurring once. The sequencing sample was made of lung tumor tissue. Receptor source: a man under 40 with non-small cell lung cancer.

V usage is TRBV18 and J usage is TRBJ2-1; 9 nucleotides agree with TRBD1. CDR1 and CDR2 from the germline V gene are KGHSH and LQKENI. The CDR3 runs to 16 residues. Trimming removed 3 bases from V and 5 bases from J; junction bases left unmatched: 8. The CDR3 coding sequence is TGTGCCAGCTCACCTAGTAGGACAGGGGACCACAATGAGCAGTTCTTC. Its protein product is CASSPSRTGDHNEQFF.

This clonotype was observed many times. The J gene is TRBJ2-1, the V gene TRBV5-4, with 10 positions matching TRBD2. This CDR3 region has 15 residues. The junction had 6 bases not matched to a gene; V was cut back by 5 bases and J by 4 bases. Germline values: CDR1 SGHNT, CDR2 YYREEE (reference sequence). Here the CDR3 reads CASRSGLADYNEQFF. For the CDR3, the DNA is TGTGCCAGCAGATCCGGACTAGCGGATTACAATGAGCAGTTCTTC.

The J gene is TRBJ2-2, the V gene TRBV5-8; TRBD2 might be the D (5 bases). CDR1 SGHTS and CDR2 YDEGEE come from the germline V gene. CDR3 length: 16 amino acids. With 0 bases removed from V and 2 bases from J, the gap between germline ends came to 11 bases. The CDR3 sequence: CASSLELPGNTGELFF. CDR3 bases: TGTGCCAGCAGCTTGGAATTGCCGGGAAACACCGGGGAGCTGTTTTTT.

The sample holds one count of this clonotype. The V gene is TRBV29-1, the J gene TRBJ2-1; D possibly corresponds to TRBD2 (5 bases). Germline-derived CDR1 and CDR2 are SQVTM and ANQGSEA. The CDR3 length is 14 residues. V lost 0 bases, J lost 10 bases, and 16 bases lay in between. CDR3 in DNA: TGCAGCGTTGAAGAGCACACGGAGGCATGGGAGCAGTTCTTC. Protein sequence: CSVEEHTEAWEQFF.

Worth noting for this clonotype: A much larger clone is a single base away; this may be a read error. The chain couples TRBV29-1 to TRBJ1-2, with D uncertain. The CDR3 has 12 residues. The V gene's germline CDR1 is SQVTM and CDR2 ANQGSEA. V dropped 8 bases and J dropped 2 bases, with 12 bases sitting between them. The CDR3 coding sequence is TGCAGCCTTGCAGAGCCCAACTATGGCTACACCTTC. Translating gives CSLAEPNYGYTF.

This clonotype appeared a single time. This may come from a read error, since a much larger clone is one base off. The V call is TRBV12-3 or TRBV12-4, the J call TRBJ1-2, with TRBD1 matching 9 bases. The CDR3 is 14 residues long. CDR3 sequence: CVSSGGTGNYGYTF. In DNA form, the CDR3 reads TGTGTCAGCAGCGGAGGGACAGGGAACTATGGCTACACCTTC.

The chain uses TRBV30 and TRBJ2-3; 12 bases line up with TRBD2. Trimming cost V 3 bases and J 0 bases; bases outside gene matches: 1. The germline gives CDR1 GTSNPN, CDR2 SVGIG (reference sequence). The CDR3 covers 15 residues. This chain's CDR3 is CAWSGTSGSTDTQYF. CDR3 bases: TGTGCCTGGAGCGGGACTAGCGGGAGCACAGATACGCAGTATTTT.

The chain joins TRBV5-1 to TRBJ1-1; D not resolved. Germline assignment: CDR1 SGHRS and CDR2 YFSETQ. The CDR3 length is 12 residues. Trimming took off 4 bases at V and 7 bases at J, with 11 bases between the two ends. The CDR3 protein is CASSQRESEAFF. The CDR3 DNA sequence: TGCGCCAGCAGCCAAAGAGAGAGTGAAGCTTTCTTT. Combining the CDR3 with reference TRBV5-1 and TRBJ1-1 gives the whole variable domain KAGVTQTPRYLIKTRGQQVTLSCSPISGHRSVSWYQQTPGQGLQFLFEYFSETQRNKGNFPGRFSGRQFSNSRSEMNVSTLELGDSALYLCASSQRESEAFFGQGTRLTVV.

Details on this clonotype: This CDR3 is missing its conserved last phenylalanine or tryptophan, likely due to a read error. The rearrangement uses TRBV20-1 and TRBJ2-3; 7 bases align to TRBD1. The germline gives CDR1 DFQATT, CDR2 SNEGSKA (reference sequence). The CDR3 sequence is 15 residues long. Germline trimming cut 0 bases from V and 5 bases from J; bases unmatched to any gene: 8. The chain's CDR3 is CSARDSQGFGDTQYC. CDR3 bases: TGCAGTGCTAGAGATTCACAGGGGTTTGGAGATACGCAGTATTGT.

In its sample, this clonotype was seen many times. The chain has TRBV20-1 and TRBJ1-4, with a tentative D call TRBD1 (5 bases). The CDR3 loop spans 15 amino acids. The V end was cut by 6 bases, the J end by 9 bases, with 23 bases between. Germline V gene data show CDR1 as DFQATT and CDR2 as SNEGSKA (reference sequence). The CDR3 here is CSAPDSYGVFQKLFF. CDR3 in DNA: TGCAGTGCGCCTGACAGCTACGGGGTCTTTCAAAAACTGTTTTTT.

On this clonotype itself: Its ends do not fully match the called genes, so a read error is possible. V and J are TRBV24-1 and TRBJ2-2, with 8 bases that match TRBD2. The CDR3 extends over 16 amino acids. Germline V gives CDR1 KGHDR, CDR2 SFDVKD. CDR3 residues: CVTSEAGVGNSGELFF. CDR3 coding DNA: TGTGTCACCAGTGAAGCGGGAGTAGGGAACAGCGGGGAGCTGTTTTTT.

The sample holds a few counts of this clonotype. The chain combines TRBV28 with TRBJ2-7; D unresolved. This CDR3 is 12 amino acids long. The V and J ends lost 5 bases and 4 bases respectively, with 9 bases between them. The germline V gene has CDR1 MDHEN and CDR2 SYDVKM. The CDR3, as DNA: TGTGCCAGCAGTGCCCCTGGGTACGAGCAGTACTTC. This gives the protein CASSAPGYEQYF.

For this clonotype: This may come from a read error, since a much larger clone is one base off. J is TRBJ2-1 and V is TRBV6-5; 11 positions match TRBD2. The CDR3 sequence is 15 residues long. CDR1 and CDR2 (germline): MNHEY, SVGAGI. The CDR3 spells CASSYTSGGYNEQLF. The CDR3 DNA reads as TGTGCCAGCAGTTACACTAGCGGGGGCTACAATGAGCAGCTCTTC.

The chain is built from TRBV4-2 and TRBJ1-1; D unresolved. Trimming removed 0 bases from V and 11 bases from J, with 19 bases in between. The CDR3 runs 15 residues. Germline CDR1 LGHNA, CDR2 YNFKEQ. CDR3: CASSQDVAFFTKAFF. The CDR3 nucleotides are TGTGCCAGCAGCCAAGATGTCGCCTTTTTCACTAAGGCTTTCTTT.

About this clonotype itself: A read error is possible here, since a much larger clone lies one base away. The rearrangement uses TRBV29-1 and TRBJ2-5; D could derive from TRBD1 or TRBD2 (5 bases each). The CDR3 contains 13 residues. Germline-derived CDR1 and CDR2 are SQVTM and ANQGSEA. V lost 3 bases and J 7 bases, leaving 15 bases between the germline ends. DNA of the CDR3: TGCAGCGTTGACGCCAGGGAGACTGGGACCCAGTACTTC. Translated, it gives CSVDARETGTQYF. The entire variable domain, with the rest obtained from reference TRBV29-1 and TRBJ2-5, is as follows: SAVISQKPSRDICQRGTSLTIQCQVDSQVTMMFWYRQQPGQSLTLIATANQGSEATYESGFVIDKFPISRPNLTFSTLTVSNMSPEDSSIYLCSVDARETGTQYFGPGTRLLVL.

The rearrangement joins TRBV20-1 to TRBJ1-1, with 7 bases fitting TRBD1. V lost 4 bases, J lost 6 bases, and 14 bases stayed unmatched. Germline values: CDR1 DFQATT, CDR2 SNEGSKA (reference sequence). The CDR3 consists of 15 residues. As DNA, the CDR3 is TGCAGTGCTAAACTACCGACAGGGTTTCACGCTGAAGCTTTCTTT. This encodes CSAKLPTGFHAEAFF.

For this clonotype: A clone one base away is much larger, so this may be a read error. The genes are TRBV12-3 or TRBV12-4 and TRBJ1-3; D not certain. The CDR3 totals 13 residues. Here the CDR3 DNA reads TGTGTCAGCAGTTTCGGTGCTGGAAACACCATATATTTT. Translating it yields CVSSFGAGNTIYF.

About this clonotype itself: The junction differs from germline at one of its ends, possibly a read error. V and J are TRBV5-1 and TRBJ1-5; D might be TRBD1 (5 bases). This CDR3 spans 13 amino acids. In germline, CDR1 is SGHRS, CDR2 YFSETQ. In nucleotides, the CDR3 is TGCGCCAGCAGCTTGGCCCAGGGTCAGTCCCAGCATTTT. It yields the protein CASSLAQGQSQHF.

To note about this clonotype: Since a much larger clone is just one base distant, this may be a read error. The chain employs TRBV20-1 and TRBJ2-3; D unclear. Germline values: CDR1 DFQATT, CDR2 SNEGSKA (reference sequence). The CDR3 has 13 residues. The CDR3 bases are TGCAGTGCTAGAAATATCAGGTCCGGTACGCAGTGTTTT. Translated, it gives CSARNIRSGTQCF.

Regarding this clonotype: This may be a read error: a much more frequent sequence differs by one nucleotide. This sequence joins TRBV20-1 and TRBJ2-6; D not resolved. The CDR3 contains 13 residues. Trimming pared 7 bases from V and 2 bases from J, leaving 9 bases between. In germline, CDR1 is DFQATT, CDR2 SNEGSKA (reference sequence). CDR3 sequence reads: CSVQSPGANVLTF. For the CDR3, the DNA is TGCAGTGTCCAGTCTCCTGGGGCCAACGTCCTGACTTTC.

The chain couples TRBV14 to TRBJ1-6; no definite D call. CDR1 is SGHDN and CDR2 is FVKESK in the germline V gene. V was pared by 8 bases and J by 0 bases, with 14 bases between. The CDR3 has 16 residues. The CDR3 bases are TGTGCCAGCTGCCGTCGGATATTCTCCTATAATTCACCCCTCCACTTT. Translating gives CASCRRIFSYNSPLHF.

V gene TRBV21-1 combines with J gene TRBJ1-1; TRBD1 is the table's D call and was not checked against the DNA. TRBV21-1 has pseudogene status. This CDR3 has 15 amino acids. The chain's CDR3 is CASSKEETGLTEAFF. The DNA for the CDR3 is TGTGCCAGCAGCAAAGAAGAAACAGGGTTGACTGAAGCTTTCTTT.

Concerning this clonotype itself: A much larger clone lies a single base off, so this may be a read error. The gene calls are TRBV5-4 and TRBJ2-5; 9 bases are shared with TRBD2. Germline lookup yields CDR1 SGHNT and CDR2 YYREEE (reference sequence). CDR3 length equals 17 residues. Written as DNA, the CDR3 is TGTACCAGCAGCTTGACTGGCGGGGGGGCCCTTGGAAAGACCCAGTACTTC. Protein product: CTSSLTGGGALGKTQYF.

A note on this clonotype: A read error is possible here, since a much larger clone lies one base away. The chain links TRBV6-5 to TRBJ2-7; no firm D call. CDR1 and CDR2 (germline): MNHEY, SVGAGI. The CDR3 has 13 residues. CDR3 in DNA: TGTGCCAGCACCCACCGCGAGTTCTACGAGGAGTACTTC. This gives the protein CASTHREFYEEYF.

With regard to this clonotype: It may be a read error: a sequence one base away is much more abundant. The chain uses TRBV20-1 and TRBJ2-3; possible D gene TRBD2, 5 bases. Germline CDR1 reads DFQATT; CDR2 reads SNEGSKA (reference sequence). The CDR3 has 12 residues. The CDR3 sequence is CTGNKLGDTQYF. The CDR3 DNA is TGCACGGGGAACAAGCTGGGAGATACGCAGTATTTT.

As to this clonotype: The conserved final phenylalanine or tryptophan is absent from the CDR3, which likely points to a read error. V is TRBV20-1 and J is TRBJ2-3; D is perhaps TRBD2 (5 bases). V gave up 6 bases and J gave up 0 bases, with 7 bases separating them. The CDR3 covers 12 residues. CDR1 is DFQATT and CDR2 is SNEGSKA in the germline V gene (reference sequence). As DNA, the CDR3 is TGCAGTGCAGCGGACAGCACAGATACGCAGTATCCT. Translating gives CSAADSTDTQYP.

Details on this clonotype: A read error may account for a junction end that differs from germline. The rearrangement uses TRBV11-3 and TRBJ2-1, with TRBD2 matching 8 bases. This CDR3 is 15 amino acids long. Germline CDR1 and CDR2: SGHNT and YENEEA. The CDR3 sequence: CVSSSSGWSYNEKFF. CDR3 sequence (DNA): TGTGTCAGCAGTTCTAGCGGGTGGTCCTACAATGAGAAGTTCTTC.

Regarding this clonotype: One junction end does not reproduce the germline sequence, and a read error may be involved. In nucleotides, the CDR3 is TGTGCCGGCAGATCGGGTGGGGTTATAGACATTGAGCAGTTCTTC. Amino acids: CAGRSGGVIDIEQFF. The chain uses TRBV6-2 or TRBV6-3 and TRBJ2-1; D unclear. The CDR3 has 15 amino acids. CDR1 and CDR2 from the germline V gene are MNHEY and SVGEGT.

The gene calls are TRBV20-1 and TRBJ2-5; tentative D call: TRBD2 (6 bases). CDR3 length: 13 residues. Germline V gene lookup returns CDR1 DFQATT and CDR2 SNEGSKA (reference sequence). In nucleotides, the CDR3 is TGCACTGTTAGATGGAGGGGTCGGGAGACCCAGTACTTC. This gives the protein CTVRWRGRETQYF.

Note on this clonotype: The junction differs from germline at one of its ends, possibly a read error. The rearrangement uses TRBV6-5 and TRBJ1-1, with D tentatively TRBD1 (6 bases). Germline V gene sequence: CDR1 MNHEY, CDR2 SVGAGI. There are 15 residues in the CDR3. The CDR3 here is CASRSRSAGDTEASF. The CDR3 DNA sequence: TGTGCCAGCCGTTCCCGTAGTGCCGGGGACACTGAAGCTTCCTTT.

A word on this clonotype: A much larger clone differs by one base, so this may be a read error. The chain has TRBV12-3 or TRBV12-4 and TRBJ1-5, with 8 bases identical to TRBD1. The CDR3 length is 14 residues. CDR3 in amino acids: CVSSSGTGHQPQHF. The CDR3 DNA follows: TGTGTCAGCAGCTCCGGGACAGGCCACCAGCCCCAGCATTTT.